Below are 2 T cell receptor beta chains sequenced from a single sample in a study of blood T cell repertoires in COVID-19. TCRdb's table, derived via immunoSEQ multiplex PCR, lists solely in-frame clones and lacks some. The sample holds approximately 200,000 clones, around 81% seen once. The sequencing sample was made of peripheral blood. These receptors all stem from a woman under 40 who had recovered from COVID-19.

The rearrangement uses TRBV12-3 or TRBV12-4 and TRBJ2-7; possible D gene TRBD1, 6 bases. The CDR3 is 12 amino acids. V shed 5 bases and J shed 4 bases, with 9 bases lying between them. This chain's CDR3 is CASSEQGYEQYF. CDR3 bases: TGTGCCAGCAGTGAACAGGGTTACGAGCAGTACTTC.

The chain recombines TRBV7-2 with TRBJ1-1, with D perhaps TRBD1 (5 bases). This CDR3 has 14 residues. V was cut by 6 bases and J by 1 base, with 12 bases left in between. CDR1 and CDR2 from the germline V gene are SGHTA and FQGNSA. The CDR3 reads CASRESQGNTEAFF. DNA of the CDR3: TGTGCCAGCAGGGAATCTCAGGGGAACACTGAAGCTTTCTTT.